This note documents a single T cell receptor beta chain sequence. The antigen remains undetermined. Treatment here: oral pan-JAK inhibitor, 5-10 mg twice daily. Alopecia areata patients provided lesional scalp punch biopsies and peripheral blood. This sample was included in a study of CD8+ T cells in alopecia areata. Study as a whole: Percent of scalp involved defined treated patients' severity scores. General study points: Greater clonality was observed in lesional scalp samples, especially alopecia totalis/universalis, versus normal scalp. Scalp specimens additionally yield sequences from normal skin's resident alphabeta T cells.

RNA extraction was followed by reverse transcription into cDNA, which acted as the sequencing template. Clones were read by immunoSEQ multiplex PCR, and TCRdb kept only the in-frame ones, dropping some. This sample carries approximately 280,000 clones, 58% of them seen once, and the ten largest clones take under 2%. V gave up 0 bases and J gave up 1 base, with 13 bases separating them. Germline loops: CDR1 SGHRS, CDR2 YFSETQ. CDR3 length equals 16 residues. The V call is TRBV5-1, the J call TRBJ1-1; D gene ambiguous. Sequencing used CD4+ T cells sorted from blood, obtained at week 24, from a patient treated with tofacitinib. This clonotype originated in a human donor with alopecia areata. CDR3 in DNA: TGCGCCAGCAGCTTGGCGGCACGGACTCCGAACACTGAAGCTTTCTTT. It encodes CASSLAARTPNTEAFF.